This entry is about one TCR beta chain. Its antigen is unidentified. Vbeta (60) and Jbeta (13) primers were used in the PCR. Profiling relied on immunoSEQ multiplex PCR, and the TCRdb table lists in-frame clones only, not all of them. The table shows roughly 130,000 clones, with 73% occurring only once. CDR3 size: 15 residues. V trimming: 3 bases; J trimming: 6 bases; junction bases outside the gene matches: 11. Germline assignment: CDR1 SGHTS and CDR2 YDEGEE. This entry is derived from a study of cytomegalovirus exposure and HLA in healthy donors. The study's findings and limits: Reports described diagnosis of cytomegalovirus status by the classifier as highly specific and sensitive. When presence/absence was analysed, sequencing depth was taken to be roughly uniform across donors. Sequences of the TCR beta chain were said to predict the HLA-A and HLA-B alleles of most subjects accurately.

The sequence was collected from a woman in her thirties or forties in good health and CMV-seropositive. The chain recombines TRBV5-8 with TRBJ2-7; TRBD2 aligns across 8 bases. Sequenced input: PBMCs. The CDR3 sequence is CASSSLGGGGSEQYF. CDR3 coding DNA: TGTGCCAGCAGCTCGCTCGGGGGGGGTGGGAGCGAGCAGTACTTC.